Following are 26 T cell receptor beta chains from one sample sequenced in a study of blood T cell repertoires in COVID-19. Some clones are missing from TCRdb's copy, which holds only in-frame ones; the method was immunoSEQ multiplex PCR. The sample includes approximately 47,000 clones, around nine tenths seen only once; the top ten take 15% to 20%. Sequenced sample: peripheral blood. These receptors came from a man between 65 and 85 years old with active COVID-19.

The V gene is TRBV30, the J gene TRBJ1-6; no clear D gene. The CDR3 runs to 13 residues. The germline gives CDR1 GTSNPN, CDR2 SVGIG (reference sequence). Between the trimmed V and J ends, which lost 1 base and 11 bases, there was a span of 12 bases. The CDR3 coding sequence is TGTGCCTGGAGTGAGGAGGGTATGCCACCCCTCCACTTT. This codes for CAWSEEGMPPLHF.

The V and J genes are TRBV19 and TRBJ2-7; TRBD1 is a possible D gene (5 bases). The V end lost 1 base, the J end lost 2 bases, and 15 bases lay between the germline ends. CDR1 and CDR2 from the germline V gene are LNHDA and SQIVND (reference sequence). The CDR3 has 16 residues. This CDR3 is CASSIGAQVGAYEQYF. In DNA form, the CDR3 reads TGTGCCAGTAGTATAGGGGCACAGGTAGGGGCCTACGAGCAGTACTTC.

CDR3 DNA sequence: TGTGCCAGCAGTTTAAGGTTAGGGGGCGCTAGGGTCACTGAAGCTTTCTTT. As protein: CASSLRLGGARVTEAFF. V gene TRBV27 combines with J gene TRBJ1-1; 7 bases are a match to TRBD1. The junction had 13 bases not matched to a gene; V was cut back by 2 bases and J by 4 bases. The CDR3 spans 17 residues. Germline CDR1 is MNHEY and CDR2 is SMNVEV (reference sequence).

The chain is built from TRBV28 and TRBJ2-6, with D maybe TRBD2 (5 bases). CDR1 and CDR2 from the germline V gene are MDHEN and SYDVKM. There are 20 residues in the CDR3. Trimming took 5 bases from V and 2 from J, leaving 25 bases between them. The chain's CDR3 is CASSTPYPGVVFPGANVLTF. The CDR3 region has the DNA TGTGCCAGCAGTACTCCATACCCCGGGGTCGTTTTTCCTGGGGCCAACGTCCTGACTTTC.

This clone was found a few times. This chain connects TRBV7-2 to TRBJ1-1; 7 bases are shared with TRBD1. From germline, CDR1 is SGHTA and CDR2 FQGNSA. The CDR3 has 17 residues. V shed 0 bases and J 1 base; nucleotides not matched to a gene: 8. The chain's CDR3 is CASSLAQTGQSNTEAFF. The CDR3 region has the DNA TGTGCCAGCAGCTTAGCACAAACGGGACAGTCGAACACTGAAGCTTTCTTT.

The chain joins TRBV6-2 or TRBV6-3 to TRBJ1-2, with D maybe TRBD1 (5 bases). V was trimmed by 1 base and J by 6 bases, leaving 9 bases between them. The CDR3 covers 13 residues. Germline V gene sequence: CDR1 MNHEY, CDR2 SVGEGT. The CDR3 bases are TGTGCCAGCAGTTACTGGGGCAGCCATGGCTACACCTTC. It is translated as CASSYWGSHGYTF.

This rearrangement joins TRBV7-2 to TRBJ2-2; 13 bases are a match to TRBD2. The germline V gene encodes CDR1 SGHTA and CDR2 FQGNSA. The CDR3 is 17 amino acids. The ends lost 5 bases at V and 5 bases at J; junction bases unmatched: 8. This CDR3 is CASSRGGLAGPTGELFF. CDR3 in DNA: TGTGCCAGCAGCCGTGGGGGACTAGCGGGACCTACCGGGGAGCTGTTTTTT.

The chain recombines TRBV4-2 with TRBJ2-7, with TRBD2 matching over 8 bases. The V gene's germline CDR1 is LGHNA and CDR2 YNFKEQ. V was clipped by 6 bases and J by 0 bases; unmatched bases: 7. The CDR3 contains 15 residues. CDR3 residues: CASSHSGVSSYEQYF. The CDR3 region has the DNA TGTGCCAGCAGTCATAGCGGGGTCAGCTCCTACGAGCAGTACTTC.

The chain is built from TRBV28 and TRBJ2-7, with D unclear. The CDR3 loop spans 12 amino acids. Germline V gene data show CDR1 as MDHEN and CDR2 as SYDVKM. Trimming took 6 bases from V and 2 from J, leaving 8 bases between them. CDR3 DNA: TGTGCCAGCAGCTGGCGGCCCTACGAGCAGTACTTC. This encodes CASSWRPYEQYF. The whole variable domain, remainder taken from reference TRBV28 and TRBJ2-7, is DVKVTQSSRYLVKRTGEKVFLECVQDMDHENMFWYRQDPGLGLRLIYFSYDVKMKEKGDIPEGYSVSREKKERFSLILESASTNQTSMYLCASSWRPYEQYFGPGTRLTVT.

This chain uses TRBV5-1 with TRBJ2-2; weak D call: TRBD1 (5 bases). This CDR3 is built from 16 residues. With 0 bases removed from V and 1 base from J, the gap between germline ends came to 10 bases. CDR1 SGHRS and CDR2 YFSETQ come from the germline V gene. CDR3 bases: TGCGCCAGCAGCTTGGCGGCAGGGTGGAACACCGGGGAGCTGTTTTTT. Protein: CASSLAAGWNTGELFF.

V and J are TRBV28 and TRBJ1-1, with D possibly matching TRBD1 (6 bases). In germline, CDR1 is MDHEN, CDR2 SYDVKM. The CDR3 has 14 amino acids. V was shortened by 5 bases and J by 5 bases, with 15 bases between the two germline ends. The CDR3 DNA follows: TGTGCCAGCAGTAGTGGGGGGGCGAGGACTGAAGCTTTCTTT. The encoded protein is CASSSGGARTEAFF.

The rearrangement joins TRBV4-3 to TRBJ2-3; possible D gene TRBD2, 5 bases. In germline, CDR1 is LGHNA, CDR2 YSLEER. With 0 bases removed from V and 2 bases from J, the gap between germline ends came to 12 bases. CDR3 size: 16 residues. The CDR3 DNA reads as TGCGCCAGCAGCCAAGAGGGCAGGACTTACACAGATACGCAGTATTTT. This gives the protein CASSQEGRTYTDTQYF.

The rearrangement joins TRBV25-1 to TRBJ1-1; D is undetermined. This CDR3 region has 12 residues. V was trimmed by 8 bases and J by 12 bases, leaving 19 bases between them. Germline CDR1 reads MGHDK; CDR2 reads SYGVNS. As DNA, the CDR3 is TGTGCCAGCGGAGGAAGTCCGGGCCCGACTTTCTTT. Its protein product is CASGGSPGPTFF.

The V call is TRBV7-2, the J call TRBJ1-5, with D uncertain. V dropped 6 bases and J dropped 0 bases, with 12 bases sitting between them. There are 15 residues in the CDR3. Germline V gene lookup returns CDR1 SGHTA and CDR2 FQGNSA. This CDR3 reads CASSSSGYSNQPQHF. The DNA for the CDR3 is TGTGCCAGCAGTTCCTCAGGATATAGCAATCAGCCCCAGCATTTT.

This chain joins TRBV6-4 and TRBJ2-7, with unresolved D. V was cut by 8 bases and J by 9 bases, with 11 bases left in between. The length of the CDR3 is 10 residues. Germline lookup yields CDR1 MRHNA and CDR2 SNTAGT. In DNA form, the CDR3 reads TGTGCCAGCCTCGACACCGGGCAGTACTTC. Its protein product is CASLDTGQYF.

This clone was picked up a small number of times. V usage is TRBV6-6 and J usage is TRBJ1-5; D remains ambiguous. Looked up from germline, CDR1 is MNHNY and CDR2 is SVGAGI (reference sequence). Trimming shortened V by 7 bases and J by 9 bases, and 13 bases separated the two germline ends. CDR3 length equals 12 residues. CDR3 nucleotide sequence: TGTGCCAGCACTATAGAACGGGGGCCCCAGCATTTT. It codes for CASTIERGPQHF.

The sample holds one count of this clone. V is TRBV28 and J is TRBJ1-5; 10 bases agree with TRBD1. The CDR3 covers 15 residues. Germline CDR1 and CDR2: MDHEN and SYDVKM. J was trimmed by 6 bases and V by 8 bases; bases with no gene match: 10. For the CDR3, the DNA is TGTGCCAGCGCACCCGGGACAGGGGTGTTTCAGCCCCAGCATTTT. Translating gives CASAPGTGVFQPQHF. The full variable domain, in which reference TRBV28 and TRBJ1-5 provide the parts outside the CDR3, is DVKVTQSSRYLVKRTGEKVFLECVQDMDHENMFWYRQDPGLGLRLIYFSYDVKMKEKGDIPEGYSVSREKKERFSLILESASTNQTSMYLCASAPGTGVFQPQHFGDGTRLSIL.

The V and J genes are TRBV9 and TRBJ2-1, with a tentative D call TRBD2 (6 bases). Germline V CDR1 and CDR2: SGDLS, YYNGEE. This CDR3 is 13 amino acids long. The ends were cut back, 6 bases at V and 3 bases at J, with 10 bases in the middle. CDR3 in amino acids: CASTGGNYNEQFF. In DNA, the CDR3 is TGTGCCAGCACCGGGGGTAACTACAATGAGCAGTTCTTC. Variable domain in full (rest from reference TRBV9 and TRBJ2-1): DSGVTQTPKHLITATGQRVTLRCSPRSGDLSVYWYQQSLDQGLQFLIQYYNGEERAKGNILERFSAQQFPDLHSELNLSSLELGDSALYFCASTGGNYNEQFFGPGTRLTVL.

This chain links TRBV13 with TRBJ1-1; D is uncertain. Trimming removed 2 bases at V and 3 bases at J, with 4 bases between. This CDR3 has 12 amino acids. Per the germline V gene, CDR1 is PRHDT and CDR2 is FYEKMQ (reference sequence). The CDR3 loop is CASSLLDTEAFF. The CDR3 region has the DNA TGTGCCAGCAGCTTACTTGACACTGAAGCTTTCTTT.

This chain joins TRBV5-1 and TRBJ2-1; D may be TRBD2 (7 bases). CDR3 size: 21 residues. The V end was cut by 1 base, the J end by 6 bases, with 32 bases between. Germline CDR1 is SGHRS and CDR2 is YFSETQ. The CDR3 loop reads CASSLWGEGGRASLWFNEQFF. The CDR3 region has the DNA TGCGCCAGCAGCTTGTGGGGAGAGGGGGGGCGTGCCTCATTGTGGTTCAATGAGCAGTTCTTC.

The V call is TRBV6-2 or TRBV6-3, the J call TRBJ2-1, with 14 bases aligning to TRBD2. From germline, CDR1 is MNHEY and CDR2 SVGEGT. The CDR3 spans 19 residues. Trimming cost V 5 bases and J 5 bases; bases outside gene matches: 14. This chain's CDR3 is CASSLPGLAGETLNNEQFF. In nucleotides, the CDR3 is TGTGCCAGCAGTCTTCCGGGACTAGCGGGGGAGACCCTCAACAATGAGCAGTTCTTC.

V and J are TRBV2 and TRBJ2-1; D is possibly TRBD1 (7 bases). Per the germline V gene, CDR1 is SNHLY and CDR2 is FYNNEI. Trimming shortened V by 4 bases and J by 4 bases, and 17 bases separated the two germline ends. The CDR3 has 16 residues. CDR3 bases: TGTGCCAGCAGTGTCCAGGGGGGCTTACGGTACAATGAGCAGTTCTTC. Translation gives CASSVQGGLRYNEQFF. The full variable domain, in which reference TRBV2 and TRBJ2-1 provide the parts outside the CDR3, is EPEVTQTPSHQVTQMGQEVILRCVPISNHLYFYWYRQILGQKVEFLVSFYNNEISEKSEIFDDQFSVERPDGSNFTLKIRSTKLEDSAMYFCASSVQGGLRYNEQFFGPGTRLTVL.

The chain joins TRBV6-1 to TRBJ2-1; no clear D gene. Trimming cost V 3 bases and J 9 bases, with 9 bases left between them. This CDR3 spans 12 amino acids. CDR1 is MNHNS, CDR2 SASEGT, per germline. CDR3 residues: CASSEFRLEQFF. As DNA, the CDR3 is TGTGCCAGCAGTGAGTTCAGACTTGAGCAGTTCTTC.

The chain recombines TRBV6-1 with TRBJ1-6; 7 nucleotides align to TRBD1. CDR1 is MNHNS and CDR2 is SASEGT in the germline V gene. V was clipped by 3 bases and J by 9 bases; unmatched bases: 5. This CDR3 has 14 residues. Here the CDR3 DNA reads TGTGCCAGCAGTGACGGGACAGCCGTTTCACCCCTCCACTTT. This gives the protein CASSDGTAVSPLHF.

The chain employs TRBV19 and TRBJ2-1; 10 positions match TRBD2. The V and J ends lost 6 bases and 7 bases, in that order; junction bases with no gene match: 18. Per germline, CDR1 LNHDA and CDR2 SQIVND (reference sequence). The CDR3 has 18 amino acids. The CDR3, as DNA: TGTGCCAGTAGCCCCGGGAGCGGGAGGGTGGGAATGGGGAATGAGCAGTTCTTC. This sequence encodes CASSPGSGRVGMGNEQFF.

The gene calls are TRBV2 and TRBJ2-3; TRBD1 aligns across 9 bases. The V gene end was trimmed by 7 bases and the J gene end by 6 bases; junction bases not matched to a gene: 11. CDR1 SNHLY and CDR2 FYNNEI come from the germline V gene. The CDR3 totals 15 residues. This CDR3 is CASIGQGWGVDTQYF. Here the CDR3 DNA reads TGTGCCAGCATCGGACAGGGGTGGGGCGTTGATACGCAGTATTTT.